This entry features one T cell receptor beta chain sequence. CDR1 and CDR2 (germline): MDHEN, SYDVKM. The CDR3 loop spans 16 amino acids. The V end lost 6 bases, the J end lost 5 bases, and 22 bases lay between the germline ends. These data come from a study of shared T cell receptors in the human thymus. The table came from immunoSEQ multiplex PCR; TCRdb's copy has only in-frame clones and leaves some out. Of under 850,000 clones in the sample, roughly 90% were seen once. These same records also appear under a second study, on human thymus T cells. That source adds: A high degree of thymic repertoire overlap among unrelated individuals was reported in related research.

The receptor was derived from a boy less than two years old with a congenital heart defect. The J gene is TRBJ2-5, the V gene TRBV28; possible D gene TRBD1, 6 bases. The specimen was thymocytes. The CDR3 DNA follows: TGTGCCAGCAGCACTCCGGACAGAGCCCTGTGGGAGACCCAGTACTTC. Amino acid sequence: CASSTPDRALWETQYF.